Listed here are 2 T cell receptor beta chains from one sample, sequenced in a study of preoperative IRX-2 immunotherapy in early breast cancer (dated by TCRdb to the late 2010s). The sample's treatment or condition label, decoded: preoperative locoregional IRX-2 cytokine immunotherapy. The receptor library was made with the immunoSEQ multiplex PCR assay. TCRdb's version of the immuneACCESS table is confined to in-frame rearrangements and falls short of the full clone set. An unresolved V gene accounts for under half of the shortfall where checked; the remainder is of unknown origin. A total of about 62,000 clones appear in this sample, 94% of them only once. The ten largest clones represent roughly 1.7% of the sample. The sample was gathered from a patient treated with IRX-2 immunotherapy. These receptors were taken from a human donor with breast cancer.

The gene calls are TRBV11-2 and TRBJ1-2, with 7 bases aligning to TRBD1. This CDR3 region has 14 residues. Trimming removed 5 bases from V and 0 bases from J; junction bases left unmatched: 3. Germline-derived CDR1 and CDR2 are SGHAT and FQNNGV. The CDR3 here is CASSPGGANYGYTF. CDR3 DNA sequence: TGTGCCAGCAGCCCAGGGGGTGCTAACTATGGCTACACCTTC.

The rearrangement links TRBV2 to TRBJ2-7; a weak D match, TRBD2 (5 bases). Trimming pared 7 bases from V and 5 bases from J, leaving 12 bases between. Germline CDR1 is SNHLY and CDR2 is FYNNEI. This CDR3 comprises 12 residues. The CDR3 region is CASTSLAHEQYF. The CDR3 DNA is TGTGCCAGCACCTCCCTAGCCCACGAGCAGTACTTC.